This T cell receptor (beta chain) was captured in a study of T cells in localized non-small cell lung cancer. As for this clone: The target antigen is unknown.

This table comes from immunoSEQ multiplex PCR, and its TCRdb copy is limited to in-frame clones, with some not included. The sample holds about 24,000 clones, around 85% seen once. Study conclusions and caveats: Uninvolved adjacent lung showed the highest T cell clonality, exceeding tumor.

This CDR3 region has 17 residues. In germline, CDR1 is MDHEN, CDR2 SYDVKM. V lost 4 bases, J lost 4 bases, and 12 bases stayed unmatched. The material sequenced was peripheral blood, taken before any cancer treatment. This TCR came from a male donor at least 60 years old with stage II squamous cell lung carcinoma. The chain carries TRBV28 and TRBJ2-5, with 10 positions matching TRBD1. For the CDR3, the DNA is TGTGCCAGCAGTTCAACCGGGACAGGGGCCCGGGGAGAGACCCAGTACTTC. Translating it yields CASSSTGTGARGETQYF.